The 31 T cell receptor beta chains in this list originate from one sample, sequenced in a study of cytomegalovirus exposure and HLA in healthy donors. Both 60 Vbeta primers and 13 Jbeta primers went into the PCR. Assay used: immunoSEQ multiplex PCR; TCRdb lists only in-frame clones, some missing. The table has roughly 200,000 clones, around four fifths seen once. The specimen sequenced was PBMCs. The receptor set was obtained from a man in his forties in good health and CMV-seropositive.

This sequence joins TRBV19 and TRBJ2-3; TRBD2 is a possible D gene (6 bases). This CDR3 comprises 15 residues. CDR1 and CDR2 from the germline V gene are LNHDA and SQIVND (reference sequence). Trimming cost V 9 bases and J 5 bases, with 21 bases left between them. CDR3 residues: CASNPPAGRGDTQYF. The CDR3 DNA sequence: TGTGCCAGCAACCCTCCCGCGGGACGCGGAGATACGCAGTATTTT.

The J gene is TRBJ1-5, the V gene TRBV21-1; the D call in the table, TRBD1, was not verified against the DNA. TRBV21-1 is described as a pseudogene. This CDR3 has 16 amino acids. The CDR3 nucleotides are TGTGCCAGCACCAAAACCTCCAGGGCTTACAATCAGCCCCAGCATTTT. Its translation is CASTKTSRAYNQPQHF.

This sequence joins TRBV5-1 and TRBJ1-1; 9 nucleotides agree with TRBD1. Germline V CDR1 and CDR2: SGHRS, YFSETQ. With V trimmed by 0 bases and J by 4 bases, 4 bases remained unmatched. The CDR3 consists of 15 residues. CDR3 residues: CASSLVGQGSTEAFF. The CDR3 coding sequence is TGCGCCAGCAGCTTGGTGGGACAGGGAAGCACTGAAGCTTTCTTT. Variable domain in full (rest from reference TRBV5-1 and TRBJ1-1): KAGVTQTPRYLIKTRGQQVTLSCSPISGHRSVSWYQQTPGQGLQFLFEYFSETQRNKGNFPGRFSGRQFSNSRSEMNVSTLELGDSALYLCASSLVGQGSTEAFFGQGTRLTVV.

This clone was picked up one time. V is TRBV6-1 and J is TRBJ1-1, with 8 bases identical to TRBD1. CDR1 is MNHNS and CDR2 is SASEGT in the germline V gene. The ends lost 8 bases at V and 10 bases at J; junction bases unmatched: 12. The CDR3 is made up of 13 amino acids. CDR3: CASWTGTGRIAFF. The CDR3 DNA follows: TGTGCCAGCTGGACCGGGACAGGTCGAATAGCTTTCTTT.

The rearrangement joins TRBV2 to TRBJ1-1; 12 bases line up with TRBD1. V shed 4 bases and J 4 bases; nucleotides not matched to a gene: 4. The CDR3 is made up of 15 amino acids. CDR1 and CDR2 from the germline V gene are SNHLY and FYNNEI. CDR3 residues: CASSAGQGAITEAFF. CDR3 in DNA: TGTGCCAGCAGTGCGGGACAGGGGGCGATCACTGAAGCTTTCTTT. Full variable domain (remainder filled in from reference TRBV2 and TRBJ1-1): EPEVTQTPSHQVTQMGQEVILRCVPISNHLYFYWYRQILGQKVEFLVSFYNNEISEKSEIFDDQFSVERPDGSNFTLKIRSTKLEDSAMYFCASSAGQGAITEAFFGQGTRLTVV.

This chain connects TRBV30 to TRBJ1-2, with D possibly matching TRBD1 (5 bases). The germline V gene encodes CDR1 GTSNPN and CDR2 SVGIG (reference sequence). The CDR3 loop spans 14 amino acids. Trimming removed 6 bases at V and 3 bases at J, with 17 bases between. The CDR3 protein is CACHPRGGDYGYTF. CDR3 bases: TGTGCCTGCCACCCCCGGGGAGGGGACTATGGCTACACCTTC. The whole variable domain, filled in from reference TRBV30 and TRBJ1-2, reads SQTIHQWPATLVQPVGSPLSLECTVEGTSNPNLYWYRQAAGRGLQLLFYSVGIGQISSEVPQNLSASRPQDRQFILSSKKLLLSDSGFYLCACHPRGGDYGYTFGSGTRLTVV.

The chain combines TRBV19 with TRBJ1-3; D not resolved. Trimming took 1 base from V and 0 from J, leaving 4 bases between them. The CDR3 runs 14 residues. Germline values: CDR1 LNHDA, CDR2 SQIVND (reference sequence). CDR3 region: CASSIALSGNTIYF. The CDR3 coding sequence is TGTGCCAGTAGTATAGCACTCTCTGGAAACACCATATATTTT.

The chain carries TRBV4-1 and TRBJ1-5; 9 bases agree with TRBD1. Germline V gene lookup returns CDR1 MGHRA and CDR2 YSYEKL. V was clipped by 4 bases and J by 7 bases; unmatched bases: 8. This CDR3 is built from 15 residues. CDR3 region: CASSLLRDRDQPQHF. CDR3 DNA sequence: TGCGCCAGCAGCCTCCTACGGGACAGGGACCAGCCCCAGCATTTT.

CDR3 amino acids: CASSRKTGPKYTDTQYF. The CDR3 DNA reads as TGCGCCAGCAGCCGGAAGACAGGGCCGAAATACACAGATACGCAGTATTTT. V gene TRBV4-3 combines with J gene TRBJ2-3, with 7 positions matching TRBD1. Trimming removed 4 bases from V and 2 bases from J; junction bases left unmatched: 12. The CDR3 consists of 17 residues. CDR1 and CDR2 from the germline V gene are LGHNA and YSLEER.

This chain uses TRBV25-1 with TRBJ2-3; D is perhaps TRBD2 (5 bases). The V end was cut by 10 bases, the J end by 6 bases, with 11 bases between. Germline CDR1 is MGHDK and CDR2 is SYGVNS. The CDR3 totals 11 residues. The CDR3 DNA reads TGTGCCACCTCTAGGAGGGATACGCAGTATTTT. Its translation: CATSRRDTQYF.

This clone was counted once. The chain is built from TRBV6-1 and TRBJ2-7; 11 positions match TRBD1. The CDR3 consists of 15 residues. With 6 bases clipped from V and 2 bases from J, the junction kept 6 bases outside the gene matches. CDR1 MNHNS and CDR2 SASEGT come from the germline V gene. CDR3 DNA: TGTGCCAGCAGAGATCTGGGACAGGGGGCCTACGAGCAGTACTTC. It specifies CASRDLGQGAYEQYF.

The CDR3, as DNA: TGCGCCAGCACCCGGGGGGTCCCCTACGAGCAGTACTTC. Translation: CASTRGVPYEQYF. The chain employs TRBV5-1 and TRBJ2-5; 7 nucleotides agree with TRBD2. The J call may be incorrect, as the DNA end agrees better with TRBJ2-7. This CDR3 comprises 13 residues. The germline V gene has CDR1 SGHRS and CDR2 YFSETQ.

CDR3 amino acids: CASSFTTGSPQHF. The CDR3 region has the DNA TGTGCCAGCAGCTTCACGACCGGGTCGCCCCAGCATTTT. This chain uses TRBV7-2 with TRBJ1-5; unclear D gene. V dropped 3 bases and J dropped 9 bases, with 12 bases sitting between them. In germline, CDR1 is SGHTA, CDR2 FQGNSA. The CDR3 covers 13 residues.

The V call is TRBV12-2, the J call TRBJ1-1. TRBV12-2 is noted as a pseudogene. CDR3 length: 13 amino acids. CDR3 in amino acids: CASKRDLNTEAFF. Written as DNA, the CDR3 is TGTGCAAGTAAAAGGGACTTAAACACTGAAGCTTTCTTT.

This chain links TRBV6-5 with TRBJ2-2, with a tentative D call TRBD2 (5 bases). V lost 7 bases and J lost 4, with 13 bases in between. CDR1 and CDR2 from the germline V gene are MNHEY and SVGAGI. CDR3 length equals 14 residues. The CDR3 here is CASIASLVTGELFF. DNA for the CDR3: TGTGCCAGCATAGCGAGTCTGGTCACCGGGGAGCTGTTTTTT.

The chain employs TRBV5-1 and TRBJ2-7; 8 bases agree with TRBD2. Germline V gene lookup returns CDR1 SGHRS and CDR2 YFSETQ. The length of the CDR3 is 16 residues. Unmatched junction bases numbered 6, after V lost 1 base and J lost 0 bases. In nucleotides, the CDR3 is TGCGCCAGCAGCTTGATGGCTAGCGGGCCCTCCTACGAGCAGTACTTC. Its translation is CASSLMASGPSYEQYF.

The genes are TRBV11-2 and TRBJ2-7; D gene ambiguous. Germline V CDR1 and CDR2: SGHAT, FQNNGV. The CDR3 sequence is 15 residues long. With 1 base removed from V and 0 bases from J, the gap between germline ends came to 10 bases. CDR3 in amino acids: CASSLGFSSSYEQYF. DNA of the CDR3: TGTGCCAGCAGCTTAGGTTTTTCCAGCTCCTACGAGCAGTACTTC. The variable domain in full, with the rest retrieved from reference TRBV11-2 and TRBJ2-7, is EAGVAQSPRYKIIEKRQSVAFWCNPISGHATLYWYQQILGQGPKLLIQFQNNGVVDDSQLPKDRFSAERLKGVDSTLKIQPAKLEDSAVYLCASSLGFSSSYEQYFGPGTRLTVT.

The V call is TRBV30, the J call TRBJ2-1; 10 bases map to TRBD2. The CDR3 contains 15 residues. Germline loops: CDR1 GTSNPN, CDR2 SVGIG (reference sequence). The V gene end was trimmed by 3 bases and the J gene end by 4 bases; junction bases not matched to a gene: 6. CDR3 region: CAWSEGTSVYNEQFF. DNA for the CDR3: TGTGCCTGGAGCGAAGGGACTAGCGTATACAATGAGCAGTTCTTC.

V gene TRBV6-5 combines with J gene TRBJ1-2; TRBD1 aligns across 7 bases. Looked up from germline, CDR1 is MNHEY and CDR2 is SVGAGI. This CDR3 comprises 13 residues. The junction had 5 bases not matched to a gene; V was cut back by 10 bases and J by 0 bases. As DNA, the CDR3 is TGTGCCATCGGACAGGCCGCTAACTATGGCTACACCTTC. It is translated as CAIGQAANYGYTF.

This rearrangement joins TRBV25-1 to TRBJ1-3; D is possibly TRBD1 (5 bases). V was trimmed by 5 bases and J by 4 bases, leaving 15 bases between them. CDR1 is MGHDK and CDR2 is SYGVNS in the germline V gene. The CDR3 totals 15 residues. The CDR3 DNA follows: TGTGCCAGCAGTCTTTTTGGGGGGGACGGAAACACCATATATTTT. Translation: CASSLFGGDGNTIYF.

J is TRBJ2-7 and V is TRBV6-5, with 8 bases identical to TRBD2. Germline trimming cut 5 bases from V and 3 bases from J; bases unmatched to any gene: 6. The CDR3 has 14 residues. Germline-derived CDR1 and CDR2 are MNHEY and SVGAGI. This CDR3 is CASSATSGRYEQYF. The CDR3 DNA follows: TGTGCCAGCAGTGCCACTAGCGGTCGCTACGAGCAGTACTTC.

This clone was found a few times. This chain connects TRBV10-1 to TRBJ1-2; D uncertain. Germline V gene lookup returns CDR1 WNHNN and CDR2 SYGVQD (reference sequence). V was trimmed by 0 bases and J by 6 bases, leaving 11 bases between them. CDR3 size: 14 residues. The DNA for the CDR3 is TGCGCCAGCAGTGAGTCGCAAAGCGGCCATGGCTACACCTTC. Encoded protein: CASSESQSGHGYTF.

This sequence joins TRBV10-1 and TRBJ2-7, with D possibly TRBD2 on 6 matching bases. Trimming pared 3 bases from V and 7 bases from J, leaving 16 bases between. The CDR3 sequence is 14 residues long. Per germline, CDR1 WNHNN and CDR2 SYGVQD (reference sequence). The DNA for the CDR3 is TGCGCCAGCAGTGATCCGGGGGACGGTCAGGAGCAGTACTTC. Its protein product is CASSDPGDGQEQYF.

The rearrangement uses TRBV7-9 and TRBJ2-5; D remains ambiguous. CDR1 is SEHNR, CDR2 FQNEAQ, per germline (reference sequence). Trimming shortened V by 3 bases and J by 1 base, and 3 bases separated the two germline ends. This CDR3 has 12 amino acids. This chain's CDR3 is CASSFFQETQYF. CDR3 bases: TGTGCCAGCAGCTTCTTCCAAGAGACCCAGTACTTC. Full variable domain (remainder filled in from reference TRBV7-9 and TRBJ2-5): DTGVSQNPRHKITKRGQNVTFRCDPISEHNRLYWYRQTLGQGPEFLTYFQNEAQLEKSRLLSDRFSAERPKGSFSTLEIQRTEQGDSAMYLCASSFFQETQYFGPGTRLLVL.

The chain recombines TRBV19 with TRBJ2-6; 11 bases fit TRBD1. Germline assignment: CDR1 LNHDA and CDR2 SQIVND (reference sequence). V shed 4 bases and J 3 bases; nucleotides not matched to a gene: 14. The CDR3 spans 20 residues. The CDR3 loop reads CASSTPFRDRGVGGANVLTF. The CDR3 bases are TGTGCCAGTAGTACCCCATTCCGGGACAGGGGGGTAGGTGGGGCCAACGTCCTGACTTTC.

This clone was recorded a few times. The V and J genes are TRBV6-5 and TRBJ2-7; tentative D call: TRBD2 (6 bases). The V gene lost 5 bases and the J gene lost 2 bases, with 10 bases spanning the gap. CDR1 is MNHEY, CDR2 SVGAGI, per germline. The CDR3 contains 13 residues. CDR3 nucleotides: TGTGCCAGCAGTGGAGGACTAACCTACGAGCAGTACTTC. Translating gives CASSGGLTYEQYF.

In this sample, this clone turned up a few times. The V gene is TRBV29-1, the J gene TRBJ2-1, with TRBD1 matching over 10 bases. This CDR3 contains 11 residues. V lost 7 bases to trimming and J lost 7 bases; unmatched junction nucleotides: 1. Germline CDR1 SQVTM, CDR2 ANQGSEA. The CDR3 protein is CSGDRGNEQFF. The CDR3 DNA reads TGCAGCGGGGACAGGGGAAATGAGCAGTTCTTC.

This clone was found once. Other DNA sequences in this sample translate to the same CDR3. V gene TRBV7-2 combines with J gene TRBJ1-1, with a possible D match to TRBD1 (6 bases). Germline values: CDR1 SGHTA, CDR2 FQGNSA. Trimming shortened V by 3 bases and J by 2 bases, and 10 bases separated the two germline ends. There are 14 residues in the CDR3. CDR3 nucleotides: TGTGCCAGCAGCTTCCTAGGGGGTAACACTGAAGCTTTCTTT. Amino acid sequence: CASSFLGGNTEAFF.

The genes are TRBV5-1 and TRBJ2-1; 7 nucleotides line up with TRBD2. V was clipped by 2 bases and J by 9 bases; unmatched bases: 11. The CDR3 is 15 amino acids. Germline lookup yields CDR1 SGHRS and CDR2 YFSETQ. This CDR3 is CASSFGGGTPGEQFF. CDR3 bases: TGCGCCAGCAGCTTTGGGGGGGGGACCCCTGGTGAGCAGTTCTTC.

This clone was seen a single time. V and J are TRBV6-1 and TRBJ1-3; tentative D call: TRBD1 (5 bases). Trimming removed 1 base from V and 0 bases from J, with 13 bases in between. Looked up from germline, CDR1 is MNHNS and CDR2 is SASEGT. This CDR3 has 17 residues. The chain's CDR3 is CASSEGEGRGSGNTIYF. The CDR3 nucleotides are TGTGCCAGCAGTGAAGGGGAGGGTAGGGGCTCTGGAAACACCATATATTTT.

The CDR3 coding sequence is TGTGCCAGCGGGTGGACACCCCAAGAGACCCAGTACTTC. Its translation is CASGWTPQETQYF. The chain combines TRBV7-9 with TRBJ2-5, with a tentative D call TRBD1 (5 bases). From germline, CDR1 is SEHNR and CDR2 FQNEAQ (reference sequence). This CDR3 contains 13 residues. Deletions cut 8 bases from V and 1 base from J, with 11 bases between.